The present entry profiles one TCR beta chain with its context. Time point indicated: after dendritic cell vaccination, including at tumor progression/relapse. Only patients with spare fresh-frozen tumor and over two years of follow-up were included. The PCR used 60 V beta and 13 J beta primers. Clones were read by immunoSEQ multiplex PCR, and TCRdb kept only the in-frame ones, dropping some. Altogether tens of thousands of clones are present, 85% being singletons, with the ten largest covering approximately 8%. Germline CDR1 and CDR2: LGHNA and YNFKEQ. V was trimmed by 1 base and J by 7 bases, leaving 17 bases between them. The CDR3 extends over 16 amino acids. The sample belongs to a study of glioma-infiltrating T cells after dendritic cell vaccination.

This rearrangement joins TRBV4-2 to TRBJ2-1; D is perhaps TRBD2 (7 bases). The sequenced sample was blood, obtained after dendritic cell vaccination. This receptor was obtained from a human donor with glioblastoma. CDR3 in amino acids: CASSQGTGGGWNEQFF. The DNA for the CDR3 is TGTGCCAGCAGCCAAGGGACGGGGGGCGGATGGAATGAGCAGTTCTTC.